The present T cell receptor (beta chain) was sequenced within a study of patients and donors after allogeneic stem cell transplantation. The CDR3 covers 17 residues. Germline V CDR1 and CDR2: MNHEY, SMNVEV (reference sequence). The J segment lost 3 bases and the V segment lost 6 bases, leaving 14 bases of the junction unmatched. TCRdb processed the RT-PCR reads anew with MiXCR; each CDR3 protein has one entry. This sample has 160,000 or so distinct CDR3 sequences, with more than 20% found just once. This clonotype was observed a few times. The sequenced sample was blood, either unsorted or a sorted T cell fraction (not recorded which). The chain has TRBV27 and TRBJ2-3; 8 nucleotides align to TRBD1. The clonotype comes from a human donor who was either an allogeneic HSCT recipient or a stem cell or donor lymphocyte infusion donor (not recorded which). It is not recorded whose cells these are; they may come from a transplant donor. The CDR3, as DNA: TGTGCCAGCAGCCCCCGACAGGGGTTGGTAGGTACAGATACGCAGTATTTT. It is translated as CASSPRQGLVGTDTQYF.